The rows below give T cell receptor beta chains drawn from one sample of a study of T cell changes during pregnancy in multiple sclerosis. Sequencing was performed with immunoSEQ multiplex PCR; in TCRdb, only in-frame clones are kept and a portion is missing. Of under 25,000 clones in the sample, around 81% were seen once. The sequences come from CD8+ T cells from peripheral blood mononuclear cells, collected in the first trimester of pregnancy. The receptors shown here come from a female donor in good health, enrolled as a control in a pregnancy study. CDR3s include the opening cysteine and the closing phenylalanine or tryptophan. The D gene is left open where the match is weak. A clone size is listed for some rows: how often the clone was seen (once, few, many), or a class if it is expanded.

V	D	size	J	CDR3	DNA
TRBV5-1	TRBD1	.	TRBJ1-4	CASSWALTGTNEKLFF	TGCGCCAGCAGCTGGGCCCTGACAGGGACTAATGAAAAACTGTTTTTT
TRBV29-1	TRBD2	.	TRBJ2-3	CSAREGGDTQYF	TGCAGCGCCCGGGAGGGGGGGGATACGCAGTATTTT
TRBV5-1	TRBD1	.	TRBJ1-5	CASSAGTGGSKGNQPQHF	TGCGCCAGCAGCGCCGGGACAGGGGGCAGTAAGGGCAATCAGCCCCAGCATTTT
TRBV4-2	.	.	TRBJ2-3	CASRQGVDTQYF	TGTGCCAGCCGTCAGGGCGTTGACACGCAGTATTTT
TRBV7-9	TRBD1	.	TRBJ2-3	CASSLGQGGATDTQYF	TGTGCCAGCAGCTTAGGACAGGGTGGGGCCACAGATACGCAGTATTTT
TRBV7-9	.	.	TRBJ1-1	CASSEDSFRTEAFF	TGTGCCAGCAGCGAAGACAGCTTCCGGACTGAAGCTTTCTTT
TRBV30	.	.	TRBJ2-3	CAWKVAASTDTQYF	TGTGCCTGGAAAGTAGCCGCGAGCACAGATACGCAGTATTTT
TRBV4-3	TRBD2	.	TRBJ2-5	CASSQEGTSGETQYF	TGCGCCAGCAGCCAAGAGGGGACTAGCGGGGAGACCCAGTACTTC
TRBV6-4	.	.	TRBJ2-1	CASSEQGGWNEQFF	TGTGCCAGCAGCGAACAGGGGGGGTGGAATGAGCAGTTCTTC
TRBV7-9	.	.	TRBJ2-7	CASSLAGVSYEQYF	TGTGCCAGCAGCTTAGCAGGGGTCTCCTACGAGCAGTACTTC
TRBV27	.	.	TRBJ1-2	CASSPGGPGYGYTF	TGTGCCAGCAGCCCAGGTGGCCCTGGATATGGCTACACCTTC
TRBV10-1	TRBD2	.	TRBJ2-1	CASSKAGGPNEQFF	TGCGCCAGCAGCAAAGCGGGGGGGCCCAATGAGCAGTTCTTC
TRBV7-9	TRBD2	once	TRBJ2-1	CASSIRTSGRLGQQFF	TGTGCCAGCAGTATTCGGACTAGCGGGAGGTTAGGTCAGCAGTTCTTC
TRBV4-2	TRBD2	.	TRBJ2-5	CASSRSSGMVETQYF	TGTGCCAGCAGCCGGAGTAGCGGGATGGTAGAGACCCAGTACTTC
TRBV28	.	.	TRBJ2-3	CASSLGGITDTQYF	TGTGCCAGCAGTTTGGGCGGGATCACAGATACGCAGTATTTT
TRBV27	.	.	TRBJ1-5	CASSLYGGPYSNQPQHF	TGTGCCAGCAGTTTATACGGGGGGCCCTATAGCAATCAGCCCCAGCATTTT
TRBV4-1	.	.	TRBJ1-5	CASSRQVSNQPQHF	TGCGCCAGCAGCCGACAGGTGAGCAATCAGCCCCAGCATTTT
TRBV2	TRBD1	.	TRBJ2-7	CASSEAGDRVTYEQYF	TGTGCCAGCAGTGAAGCCGGGGACAGGGTAACCTACGAGCAGTACTTC
TRBV29-1	.	.	TRBJ2-1	CSVEGAATSTYNEQFF	TGCAGCGTTGAAGGCGCGGCGACTTCTACCTACAATGAGCAGTTCTTC
TRBV13	TRBD1	once	TRBJ2-7	CASSLVGTGGNEQYF	TGTGCCAGCAGCTTAGTCGGGACAGGGGGTAACGAGCAGTACTTC
TRBV13	.	.	TRBJ1-2	CASSLGQALNYGYTF	TGTGCCAGCAGCTTAGGTCAGGCGCTTAACTATGGCTACACCTTC
TRBV6-4	TRBD2	.	TRBJ2-3	CASSESGGQFTDTQYF	TGTGCCAGCAGTGAAAGCGGGGGGCAGTTCACAGATACGCAGTATTTT
TRBV21-1	.	.	TRBJ1-5	CASSSRSRARCGSNQPQHF	TGTGCCAGCAGCTCGAGGTCCAGGGCCAGGTGCGGAAGCAATCAGCCCCAGCATTTT
TRBV9	TRBD1	.	TRBJ2-7	CASSYNDRGYEQYF	TGTGCCAGCAGCTACAACGACAGGGGCTACGAGCAGTACTTC
TRBV6-5	.	.	TRBJ1-1	CASSYESEGGTEAFF	TGTGCCAGCAGTTACGAATCCGAGGGTGGAACTGAAGCTTTCTTT
TRBV29-1	.	medium-sized	TRBJ1-1	CSASRAGVWNTEAFF	TGCAGCGCCTCGAGGGCAGGGGTATGGAACACTGAAGCTTTCTTT
TRBV18	TRBD1	.	TRBJ2-7	CASSLTGVEQYF	TGTGCCAGCTCTCTTACAGGGGTCGAGCAGTACTTC